This T cell receptor beta chain was sequenced in a study of beta chain features in type 1 diabetes. Expressed TCRB transcripts were sequenced, since all the RNA that had been isolated was reverse transcribed. Some clones are missing from TCRdb's copy, which holds only in-frame ones; the method was immunoSEQ multiplex PCR. The table has under 150,000 clones, 9% seen once. Trimming took 6 bases from V and 9 from J, leaving 18 bases between them. Germline V gene lookup returns CDR1 SGHAT and CDR2 FQNNGV. This CDR3 is 14 amino acids long. Findings and caveats of the study: A moderate, significant TCRB CDR3 shortening appeared in type 1 diabetes across four CD4+ subsets.

This clone has a count of ten or more. Its target is not known. The chain joins TRBV11-2 to TRBJ2-1; possibly TRBD2 for D (7 bases). The sequenced material came from central memory CD4+ T cells from blood. This sequence originates from a man between 25 and 39 years old with type 1 diabetes. CDR3 bases: TGTGCCAGCAGGTACGCGACGGGGGGCACTGAGCAGTTCTTC. This encodes CASRYATGGTEQFF.